This T cell receptor (beta chain) was captured by sequencing in a study of response to subunit inactivated influenza vaccine. Findings and limits, study-wide: The authors proposed limited new T cell recruitment per seasonal influenza vaccination.

The V segment lost 0 bases and the J segment 3 bases; nucleotides outside the gene matches: 4. Germline lookup yields CDR1 SGDLS and CDR2 YYNGEE. The CDR3 has 16 amino acids. Regarding this clonotype: Its antigen is unknown.

TCRdb redid the calling of the RT-PCR reads with MiXCR, one entry per CDR3 protein. The sample contains roughly 670,000 distinct CDR3 sequences, 14% of which appear only once. Sequenced material: PBMCs from blood, taken 14 days before vaccination. The clonotype was recovered from a man aged 45-65 years who received an inactivated influenza vaccine. The V call is TRBV9, the J call TRBJ2-1; TRBD2 matches at 9 bases. The CDR3 nucleotides are TGTGCCAGCAGCGTAGGGTATAGCGGGAGCTACAATGAGCAGTTCTTC. It translates to CASSVGYSGSYNEQFF.